These 21 T cell receptor beta chains came from one sample sequenced in a study of T-cell reconstitution after alpha-beta-depleted transplantation in children. Unique molecular identifiers were built into the TCRbeta library. Using its own MiXCR run on the PCR reads, TCRdb lists one record per CDR3 protein. The sample lists about 980,000 distinct CDR3 sequences, under 30% occurring once. This material consisted of PBMCs, mostly from graft donor cells, taken 360 days after TCRalphabeta/CD19-depleted stem cell transplant. These TCRs come from a boy younger than two who had a stem cell transplant for SCID, so the T cells may come from the graft donor.

The table lists this clonotype with a few counts. The rearrangement links TRBV4-1 to TRBJ1-1; perhaps TRBD1 as D (5 bases). Trimming stripped 6 bases from V and 1 base from J, with 15 bases between. Looked up from germline, CDR1 is MGHRA and CDR2 is YSYEKL. This CDR3 contains 15 residues. The CDR3 protein is CASRDWDRGNTEAFF. The CDR3 DNA reads as TGCGCCAGCAGGGACTGGGACCGTGGGAACACTGAAGCTTTCTTT.

This clonotype turned up a few times. V gene TRBV20-1 combines with J gene TRBJ2-1; 7 nucleotides line up with TRBD2. The CDR3 sequence is 16 residues long. The V gene's germline CDR1 is DFQATT and CDR2 SNEGSKA (reference sequence). With 1 base clipped from V and 4 bases from J, the junction kept 10 bases outside the gene matches. CDR3 sequence (DNA): TGCAGTGCTAGAGCCCTGCCGGGACTACAATACAATGAGCAGTTCTTC. The encoded protein is CSARALPGLQYNEQFF.

The rearrangement links TRBV20-1 to TRBJ1-6; 9 bases align to TRBD1. The CDR3 is made up of 14 amino acids. The V gene's germline CDR1 is DFQATT and CDR2 SNEGSKA (reference sequence). Trimming at V came to 6 bases and at J to 7 bases, leaving 7 bases not matched to a gene. The CDR3: CSAPRDRVNSPLHF. CDR3 in DNA: TGCAGTGCCCCGCGGGACAGGGTCAATTCACCCCTCCACTTT.

This rearrangement joins TRBV28 to TRBJ2-7, with D perhaps matching TRBD1 or TRBD2 (5 bases each). Germline CDR1 is MDHEN and CDR2 is SYDVKM. The CDR3 covers 16 residues. The V gene lost 2 bases and the J gene lost 1 base, with 15 bases spanning the gap. The CDR3: CASSLKWGRASYEQYF. CDR3 sequence (DNA): TGTGCCAGCAGTTTAAAATGGGGACGGGCTTCCTACGAGCAGTACTTC.

The chain couples TRBV12-3 or TRBV12-4 to TRBJ2-3; D gene uncertain. CDR3 length: 13 residues. Trimming took 6 bases from V and 4 from J, leaving 11 bases between them. CDR3 region: CASRQPGADTQYF. The DNA of the CDR3 is TGTGCCAGCAGGCAACCCGGTGCAGATACGCAGTATTTT.

This clonotype was seen a few times. As DNA, the CDR3 is TGTGCCAGCAGTCTATACAGGGGGCAGGGTGAGCAGTTCTTC. This codes for CASSLYRGQGEQFF. The chain links TRBV6-2 or TRBV6-3 to TRBJ2-1; TRBD1 matches at 9 bases. This CDR3 is 14 amino acids long. The germline V gene encodes CDR1 MNHEY and CDR2 SVGEGT. J was trimmed by 9 bases and V by 5 bases; bases with no gene match: 8.

In this sample, this clonotype turned up a few times. CDR3 residues: CASKVWDRPYNEQFF. The CDR3 DNA reads as TGTGCCAGCAAAGTTTGGGACAGGCCCTACAATGAGCAGTTCTTC. The rearrangement uses TRBV27 and TRBJ2-1; 8 bases agree with TRBD1. The CDR3 length is 15 residues. J was trimmed by 2 bases and V by 7 bases; bases with no gene match: 7. Germline loops: CDR1 MNHEY, CDR2 SMNVEV (reference sequence).

This clonotype was seen more than once but under ten times. The J gene is TRBJ2-7, the V gene TRBV29-1, with D maybe TRBD2 (5 bases). Trimming took 7 bases from V and 2 from J, leaving 21 bases between them. CDR3 length: 15 residues. The V gene's germline CDR1 is SQVTM and CDR2 ANQGSEA. The CDR3 protein is CSGRRTYGPPYEQYF. The CDR3, as DNA: TGCAGCGGCCGACGGACTTACGGACCCCCCTACGAGCAGTACTTC.

This clonotype was observed a few times. The V gene is TRBV29-1, the J gene TRBJ2-3; possibly TRBD1 or TRBD2 for D (5 bases each). V lost 5 bases to trimming and J lost 1 base, with 16 bases between them. CDR1 and CDR2 from the germline V gene are SQVTM and ANQGSEA. The CDR3 runs to 15 residues. The CDR3 sequence is CSVLRGQDGTDTQYF. The CDR3 coding sequence is TGCAGCGTTCTTCGGGGCCAGGATGGCACAGATACGCAGTATTTT.

V usage is TRBV24-1 and J usage is TRBJ1-5; D may be TRBD1 (6 bases). Trimming removed 7 bases from V and 4 bases from J, with 13 bases in between. The germline V gene encodes CDR1 KGHDR and CDR2 SFDVKD. This CDR3 has 14 amino acids. The CDR3 DNA sequence: TGTGCCACCAGCCCCACAGGGATGAATCAGCCCCAGCATTTT. It is translated as CATSPTGMNQPQHF.

The chain joins TRBV2 to TRBJ2-7; 9 bases are shared with TRBD1. The germline gives CDR1 SNHLY, CDR2 FYNNEI. The ends lost 5 bases at V and 3 bases at J; junction bases unmatched: 11. The CDR3 totals 16 residues. The CDR3 DNA is TGTGCCAGCAGTAATCCGGGACAGGGAGTAATCTACGAGCAGTACTTC. It translates to CASSNPGQGVIYEQYF.

The chain has TRBV20-1 and TRBJ2-2, with D unclear. V was shortened by 1 base and J by 0 bases, with 6 bases between the two germline ends. The CDR3 runs to 14 residues. CDR1 and CDR2 from the germline V gene are DFQATT and SNEGSKA (reference sequence). CDR3 loop: CSARVKPNTGELFF. DNA of the CDR3: TGCAGTGCTAGAGTTAAGCCGAACACCGGGGAGCTGTTTTTT.

The CDR3 sequence is CSAGKPGDPEQFF. The CDR3 region has the DNA TGCAGTGCGGGAAAGCCGGGAGACCCCGAGCAGTTCTTC. The rearrangement joins TRBV20-1 to TRBJ2-1, with D perhaps matching TRBD2 (6 bases). Germline-derived CDR1 and CDR2 are DFQATT and SNEGSKA (reference sequence). Trimming pared 6 bases from V and 10 bases from J, leaving 19 bases between. CDR3 size: 13 residues.

This clonotype has just a few counts. V usage is TRBV6-1 and J usage is TRBJ1-1; TRBD1 matches at 7 bases. There are 16 residues in the CDR3. V was clipped by 7 bases and J by 1 base; unmatched bases: 12. The V gene's germline CDR1 is MNHNS and CDR2 SASEGT. The CDR3 DNA reads as TGTGCCAGCACTCAGAGCCCCGGGACAGCGAACACTGAAGCTTTCTTT. Its protein is CASTQSPGTANTEAFF.

Only a few counts were recorded for this clonotype. The chain links TRBV6-6 to TRBJ1-4; D is unresolved. CDR3 length: 13 amino acids. In germline, CDR1 is MNHNY, CDR2 SVGAGI (reference sequence). The V gene lost 6 bases and the J gene lost 5 bases, with 10 bases spanning the gap. CDR3 nucleotide sequence: TGTGCCAGCAGCCTGAGCAGAAATGAAAAACTGTTTTTT. Translated, it gives CASSLSRNEKLFF.

J is TRBJ1-3 and V is TRBV7-8; D is ambiguous. Trimming pared 2 bases from V and 2 bases from J, leaving 7 bases between. The germline CDR1 and CDR2 sequences are SGHVS and FQNEAQ. This CDR3 is built from 14 residues. The CDR3 here is CASSLKSPGNTIYF. Here the CDR3 DNA reads TGTGCCAGCAGCTTAAAATCGCCTGGAAACACCATATATTTT.

A few counts support this clonotype. CDR3 residues: CASSYSRQNNEQFF. CDR3 in DNA: TGTGCCAGCAGTTACTCGAGGCAGAACAATGAGCAGTTCTTC. V and J are TRBV6-5 and TRBJ2-1; D not certain. Germline V gene sequence: CDR1 MNHEY, CDR2 SVGAGI. The CDR3 has 14 residues. The ends were cut back, 0 bases at V and 5 bases at J, with 8 bases in the middle.

The V and J genes are TRBV30 and TRBJ2-3; 7 bases are shared with TRBD2. The CDR3 loop spans 16 amino acids. V gave up 3 bases and J gave up 5 bases; unmatched junction bases: 14. Germline CDR1 and CDR2: GTSNPN and SVGIG (reference sequence). For the CDR3, the DNA is TGTGCCTGGAGCGCTGGACTAGGTAAACGCAGAGATACGCAGTATTTT. Its protein is CAWSAGLGKRRDTQYF.

This clonotype has only a few counts. The V call is TRBV12-3 or TRBV12-4, the J call TRBJ2-2; D gene uncertain. CDR3 size: 17 residues. Trimming stripped 5 bases from V and 0 bases from J, with 16 bases between. The CDR3 DNA reads as TGTGCCAGCAGTCCCAGTCCTAGAGGAGCGAACACCGGGGAGCTGTTTTTT. Amino acids: CASSPSPRGANTGELFF.

V is TRBV7-9 and J is TRBJ2-5, with a possible D match to TRBD1 (5 bases). The CDR3 runs to 15 residues. Trimming took off 3 bases at V and 2 bases at J, with 13 bases between the two ends. Germline lookup yields CDR1 SEHNR and CDR2 FQNEAQ (reference sequence). The CDR3 sequence is CASSFNRRPQETQYF. DNA for the CDR3: TGTGCCAGCAGCTTTAACAGGCGACCTCAAGAGACCCAGTACTTC. Supplemented by reference TRBV7-9 and TRBJ2-5, the full variable domain reads DTGVSQNPRHKITKRGQNVTFRCDPISEHNRLYWYRQTLGQGPEFLTYFQNEAQLEKSRLLSDRFSAERPKGSFSTLEIQRTEQGDSAMYLCASSFNRRPQETQYFGPGTRLLVL.

This chain uses TRBV5-1 with TRBJ2-5; unclear D gene. The CDR3 consists of 15 residues. Germline CDR1 is SGHRS and CDR2 is YFSETQ. The V and J ends lost 1 base and 2 bases respectively, with 12 bases between them. The CDR3 here is CASSLILDQQETQYF. As DNA, the CDR3 is TGCGCCAGCAGCTTGATCCTAGACCAACAAGAGACCCAGTACTTC.